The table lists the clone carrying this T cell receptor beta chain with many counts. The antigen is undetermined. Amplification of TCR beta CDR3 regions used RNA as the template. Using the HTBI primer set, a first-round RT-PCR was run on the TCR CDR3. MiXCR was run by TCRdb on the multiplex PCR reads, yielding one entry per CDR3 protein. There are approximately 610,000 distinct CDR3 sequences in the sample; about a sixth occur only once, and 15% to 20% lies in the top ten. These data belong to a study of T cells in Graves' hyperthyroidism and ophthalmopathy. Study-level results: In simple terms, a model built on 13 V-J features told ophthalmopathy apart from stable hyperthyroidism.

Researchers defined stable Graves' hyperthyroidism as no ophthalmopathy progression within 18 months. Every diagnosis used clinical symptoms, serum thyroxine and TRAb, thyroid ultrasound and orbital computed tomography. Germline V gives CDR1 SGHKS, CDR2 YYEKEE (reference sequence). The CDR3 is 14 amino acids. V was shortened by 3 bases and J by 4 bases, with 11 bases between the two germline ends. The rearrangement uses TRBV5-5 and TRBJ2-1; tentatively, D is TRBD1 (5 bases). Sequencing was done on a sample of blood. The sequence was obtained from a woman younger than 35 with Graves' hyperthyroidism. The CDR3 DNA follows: TGTGCCAGCAGCTCACTGGGGCAGTACAATGAGCAGTTCTTC. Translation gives CASSSLGQYNEQFF.